This T cell receptor beta chain was recovered during a study of CD8 T cells in ankylosing spondylitis. The V and J ends lost 1 base and 3 bases respectively, with 6 bases between them. Per the germline V gene, CDR1 is SEHNR and CDR2 is FQNEAQ (reference sequence). The CDR3 runs to 13 residues. TCRdb fed the 5' RACE reads into MiXCR, producing one record per CDR3 protein. This table has some 220,000 distinct CDR3 sequences, roughly a tenth appearing once. This clonotype was recorded at least ten times. Sequencing input: blood, either unsorted or a sorted T cell fraction (not recorded which). This chain links TRBV7-9 with TRBJ1-1; D may be TRBD1 (6 bases). This sequence was found in a male donor with ankylosing spondylitis or in good health (not recorded which). Here the CDR3 DNA reads TGTGCCAGCAGCTTAGACAGGGACACTGAAGCTTTCTTT. Its translation: CASSLDRDTEAFF.